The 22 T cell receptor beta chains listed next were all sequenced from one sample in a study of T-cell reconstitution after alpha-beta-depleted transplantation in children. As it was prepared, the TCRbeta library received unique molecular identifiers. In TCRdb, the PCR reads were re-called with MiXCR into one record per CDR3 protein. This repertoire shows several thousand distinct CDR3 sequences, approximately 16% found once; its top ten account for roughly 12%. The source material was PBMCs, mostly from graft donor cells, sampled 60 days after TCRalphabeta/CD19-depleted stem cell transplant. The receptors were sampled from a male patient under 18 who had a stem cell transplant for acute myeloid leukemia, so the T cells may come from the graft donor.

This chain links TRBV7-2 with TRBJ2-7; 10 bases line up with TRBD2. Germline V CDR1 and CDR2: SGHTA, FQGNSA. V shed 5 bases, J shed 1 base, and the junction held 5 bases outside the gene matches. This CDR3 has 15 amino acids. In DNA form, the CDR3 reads TGTGCCAGCAGCGTTAGCGGGAGGCCATCCTACGAGCAGTACTTC. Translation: CASSVSGRPSYEQYF.

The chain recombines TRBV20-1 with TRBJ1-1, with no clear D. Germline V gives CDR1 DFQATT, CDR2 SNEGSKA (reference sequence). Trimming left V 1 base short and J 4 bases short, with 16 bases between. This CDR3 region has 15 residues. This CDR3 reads CSARGELRAGTEAFF. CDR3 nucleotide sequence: TGCAGTGCTAGAGGGGAACTGAGGGCGGGCACTGAAGCTTTCTTT.

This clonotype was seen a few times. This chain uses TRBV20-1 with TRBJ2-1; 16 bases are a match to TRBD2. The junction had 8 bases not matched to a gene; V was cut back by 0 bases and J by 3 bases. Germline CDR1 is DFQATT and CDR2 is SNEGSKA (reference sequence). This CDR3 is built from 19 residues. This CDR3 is CSARELWGLAGGDYNEQFF. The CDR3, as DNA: TGCAGTGCTAGAGAACTCTGGGGACTAGCGGGAGGGGACTACAATGAGCAGTTCTTC.

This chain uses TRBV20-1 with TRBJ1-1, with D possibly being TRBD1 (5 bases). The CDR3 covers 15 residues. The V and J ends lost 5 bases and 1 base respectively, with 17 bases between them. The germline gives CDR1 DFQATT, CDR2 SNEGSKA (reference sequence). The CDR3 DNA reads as TGCAGTGCTCATATTGCGGGGCGTCGGAACACTGAAGCTTTCTTT. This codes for CSAHIAGRRNTEAFF.

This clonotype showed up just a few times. CDR3 in amino acids: CASSQGQGNQPQHF. CDR3 in DNA: TGTGCCAGCAGCCAGGGACAGGGGAATCAGCCCCAGCATTTT. The V and J genes are TRBV6-2 or TRBV6-3 and TRBJ1-5; 10 nucleotides agree with TRBD1. The CDR3 has 14 residues. After removal of 6 bases from V and 4 bases from J, the junction contained 3 bases not matched to a gene. Germline assignment: CDR1 MNHEY and CDR2 SVGEGT.

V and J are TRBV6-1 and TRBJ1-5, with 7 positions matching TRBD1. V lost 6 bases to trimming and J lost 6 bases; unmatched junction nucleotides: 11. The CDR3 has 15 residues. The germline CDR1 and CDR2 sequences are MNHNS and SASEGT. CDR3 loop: CASRRQGAGRQPQHF. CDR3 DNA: TGTGCCAGCAGAAGACAGGGTGCGGGGCGTCAGCCCCAGCATTTT.

The DNA for the CDR3 is TGCGCCAGCAGTGAGGGAACAGGGGTGGGTGAGCAGTTCTTC. Translation gives CASSEGTGVGEQFF. This chain uses TRBV10-2 with TRBJ2-1; TRBD1 matches at 7 bases. Germline V CDR1 and CDR2: WSHSY, SAAADI. The CDR3 totals 14 residues. V was clipped by 2 bases and J by 9 bases; unmatched bases: 7.

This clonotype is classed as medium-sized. The CDR3 here is CASSEPSLDSTYGYTF. For the CDR3, the DNA is TGTGCCAGCAGCGAGCCGTCCCTGGACAGTACCTATGGCTACACCTTC. This chain joins TRBV12-3 or TRBV12-4 and TRBJ1-2; D may be TRBD1 (6 bases). The V and J ends lost 6 bases and 4 bases respectively, with 21 bases between them. The CDR3 has 16 amino acids.

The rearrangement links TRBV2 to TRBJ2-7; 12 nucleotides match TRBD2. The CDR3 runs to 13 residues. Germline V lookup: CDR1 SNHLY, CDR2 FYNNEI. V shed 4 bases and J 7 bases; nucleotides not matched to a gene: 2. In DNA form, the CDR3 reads TGTGCCAGCAGTGGGACTAGCGGGAAAGAGCAGTACTTC. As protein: CASSGTSGKEQYF.

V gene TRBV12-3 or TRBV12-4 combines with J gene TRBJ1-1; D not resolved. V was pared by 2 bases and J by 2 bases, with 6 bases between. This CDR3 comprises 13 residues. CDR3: CASSLKANTEAFF. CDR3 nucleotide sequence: TGTGCCAGCAGTTTAAAGGCTAACACTGAAGCTTTCTTT.

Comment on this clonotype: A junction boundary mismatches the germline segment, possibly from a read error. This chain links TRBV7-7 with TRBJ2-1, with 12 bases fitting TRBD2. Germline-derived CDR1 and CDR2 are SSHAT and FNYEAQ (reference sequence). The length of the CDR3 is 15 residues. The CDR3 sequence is CASSPLAGGYNEQFF. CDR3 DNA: TGTGCTAGCAGCCCCCTAGCGGGAGGGTACAATGAGCAGTTCTTC.

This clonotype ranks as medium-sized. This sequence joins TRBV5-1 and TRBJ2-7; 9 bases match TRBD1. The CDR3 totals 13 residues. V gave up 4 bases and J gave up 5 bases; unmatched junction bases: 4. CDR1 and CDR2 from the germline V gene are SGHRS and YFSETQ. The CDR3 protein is CASSPGQGHEQYF. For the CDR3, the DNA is TGCGCCAGCAGCCCGGGACAGGGCCACGAGCAGTACTTC.

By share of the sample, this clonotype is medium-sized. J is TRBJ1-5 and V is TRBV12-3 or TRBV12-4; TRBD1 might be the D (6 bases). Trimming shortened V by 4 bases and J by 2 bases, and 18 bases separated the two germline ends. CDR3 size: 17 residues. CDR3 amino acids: CASSWTATQGRNQPQHF. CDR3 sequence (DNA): TGTGCCAGCAGTTGGACAGCCACCCAGGGACGCAATCAGCCCCAGCATTTT.

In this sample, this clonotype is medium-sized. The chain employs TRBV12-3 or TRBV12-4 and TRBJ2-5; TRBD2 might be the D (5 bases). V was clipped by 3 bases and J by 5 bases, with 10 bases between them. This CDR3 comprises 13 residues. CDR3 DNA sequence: TGTGCCAGCAGTTTTGGGAGTCGTGAGACCCAGTACTTC. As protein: CASSFGSRETQYF.

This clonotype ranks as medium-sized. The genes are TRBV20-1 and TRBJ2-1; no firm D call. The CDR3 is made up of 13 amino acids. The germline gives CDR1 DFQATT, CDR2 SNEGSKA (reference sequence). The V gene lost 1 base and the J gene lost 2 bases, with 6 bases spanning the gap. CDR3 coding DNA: TGCAGTGCTAGAGGTGCAGCCTACAATGAGCAGTTCTTC. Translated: CSARGAAYNEQFF.

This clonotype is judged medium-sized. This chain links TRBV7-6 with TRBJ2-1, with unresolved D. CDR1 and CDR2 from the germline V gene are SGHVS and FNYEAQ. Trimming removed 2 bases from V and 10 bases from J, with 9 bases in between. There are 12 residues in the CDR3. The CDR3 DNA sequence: TGTGCCAGCAGCTTAAAGGGCAGGGAGCAGTTCTTC. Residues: CASSLKGREQFF.

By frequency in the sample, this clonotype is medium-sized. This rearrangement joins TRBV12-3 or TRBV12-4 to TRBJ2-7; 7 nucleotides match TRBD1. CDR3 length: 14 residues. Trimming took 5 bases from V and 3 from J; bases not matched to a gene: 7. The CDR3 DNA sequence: TGTGCCAGCAGTGTCCGGGACAGCGGCTACGAGCAGTACTTC. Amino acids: CASSVRDSGYEQYF.

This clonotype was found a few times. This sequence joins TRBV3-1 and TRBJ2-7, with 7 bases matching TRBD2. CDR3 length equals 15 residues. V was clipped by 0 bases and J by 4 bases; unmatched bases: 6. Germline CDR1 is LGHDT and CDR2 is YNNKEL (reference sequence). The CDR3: CASSQELASLYEQYF. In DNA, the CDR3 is TGTGCCAGCAGCCAAGAACTAGCGTCTTTGTACGAGCAGTACTTC.

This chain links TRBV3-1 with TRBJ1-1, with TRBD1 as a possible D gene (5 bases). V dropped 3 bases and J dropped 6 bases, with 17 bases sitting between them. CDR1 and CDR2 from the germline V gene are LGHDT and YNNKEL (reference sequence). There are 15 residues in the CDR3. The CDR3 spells CASSQEHGAKAEAFF. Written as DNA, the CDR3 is TGTGCCAGCAGCCAGGAGCACGGGGCGAAGGCTGAAGCTTTCTTT.

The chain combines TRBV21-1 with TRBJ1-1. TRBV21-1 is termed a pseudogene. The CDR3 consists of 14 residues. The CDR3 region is CASSNRAMNTEAFF. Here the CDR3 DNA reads TGTGCCAGCAGCAATCGGGCCATGAACACTGAAGCTTTCTTT.

The CDR3 sequence is CASSLGGAPNEKLFF. In DNA, the CDR3 is TGTGCCAGCAGCTTAGGCGGGGCACCTAATGAAAAACTGTTTTTT. The chain uses TRBV7-9 and TRBJ1-4, with D maybe TRBD1 (5 bases). V was pared by 1 base and J by 3 bases, with 9 bases between. The CDR3 is made up of 15 amino acids. CDR1 is SEHNR and CDR2 is FQNEAQ in the germline V gene (reference sequence).

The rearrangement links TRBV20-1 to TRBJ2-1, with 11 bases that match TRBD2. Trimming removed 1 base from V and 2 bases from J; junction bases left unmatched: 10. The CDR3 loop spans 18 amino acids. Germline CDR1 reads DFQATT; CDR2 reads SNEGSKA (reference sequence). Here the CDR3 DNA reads TGCAGTGCTAGAGGGTCTAGCGGGGGGCCCTACCCCTACAATGAGCAGTTCTTC. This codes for CSARGSSGGPYPYNEQFF.